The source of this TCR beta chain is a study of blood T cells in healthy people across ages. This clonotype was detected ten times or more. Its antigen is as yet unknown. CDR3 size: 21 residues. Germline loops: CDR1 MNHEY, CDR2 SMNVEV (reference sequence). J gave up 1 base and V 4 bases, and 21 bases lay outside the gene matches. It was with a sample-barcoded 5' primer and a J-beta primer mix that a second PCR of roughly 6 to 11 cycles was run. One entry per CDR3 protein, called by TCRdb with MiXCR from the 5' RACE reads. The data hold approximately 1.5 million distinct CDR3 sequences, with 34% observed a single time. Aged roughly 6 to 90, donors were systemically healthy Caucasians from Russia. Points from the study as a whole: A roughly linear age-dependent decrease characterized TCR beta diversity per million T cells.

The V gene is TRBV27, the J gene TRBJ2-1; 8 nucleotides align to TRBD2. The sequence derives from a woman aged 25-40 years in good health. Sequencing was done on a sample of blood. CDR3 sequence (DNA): TGTGCCAGCAGTTCCTATTTCGGCGGGAGGCGGGAACAAGAGTCCTACAATGAGCAGTTCTTC. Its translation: CASSSYFGGRREQESYNEQFF.